What follows are 26 T cell receptor beta chains derived from one specimen sequenced in a study of early T cells in non-severe SARS-CoV-2 infection. TCRdb redid the calling of the 5' RACE reads with MiXCR, one entry per CDR3 protein. The sample lists over 90,000 distinct CDR3 sequences, about 12% occurring once. Specimen: whole blood. Receptors originate from an adult who was a healthcare worker with PCR-confirmed SARS-CoV-2 infection or an uninfected control (not recorded which).

This clonotype appeared a single time. Since a much larger clone is just one base distant, this may be a read error. The chain has TRBV4-2 and TRBJ2-2; the D is unclear. The CDR3 length is 13 residues. The germline CDR1 and CDR2 sequences are LGHNA and YNFKEQ. This CDR3 is CVSSQWNPGELFF. The CDR3 nucleotides are TGTGTCAGCAGCCAGTGGAACCCCGGGGAGCTGTTTTTT.

This clonotype has a handful of counts. The chain employs TRBV6-2 or TRBV6-3 and TRBJ2-3; D is undetermined. Germline CDR1 is MNHEY and CDR2 is SVGEGT. The CDR3 sequence is 14 residues long. The V end was cut by 3 bases, the J end by 4 bases, with 11 bases between. The CDR3 loop is CASSYTSPPDTQYF. The CDR3 DNA is TGTGCCAGCAGTTATACGAGTCCCCCAGATACGCAGTATTTT.

CDR3 sequence (DNA): TGCGCCAGCAGCTTGGCCATCACCGGAACGAATGAGCAGTTCTTC. It codes for CASSLAITGTNEQFF. This chain links TRBV5-1 with TRBJ2-1; D is undetermined. The CDR3 runs 15 residues. Germline V gene lookup returns CDR1 SGHRS and CDR2 YFSETQ. Between the trimmed V and J ends, which lost 0 bases and 7 bases, there was a span of 14 bases.

The chain has TRBV7-9 and TRBJ1-4, with D perhaps matching TRBD1 (5 bases). CDR3 length: 15 amino acids. The V gene lost 6 bases and the J gene lost 8 bases, with 19 bases spanning the gap. Germline CDR1 reads SEHNR; CDR2 reads FQNEAQ (reference sequence). CDR3 nucleotide sequence: TGTGCCAGCAGACCCTCGCGGGGGAGAGTCGAAAAACTGTTTTTT. Its translation is CASRPSRGRVEKLFF.

This clonotype was observed at least ten times. This chain connects TRBV6-1 to TRBJ2-1; D not resolved. Germline-derived CDR1 and CDR2 are MNHNS and SASEGT. The CDR3 extends over 15 amino acids. Trimming took off 6 bases at V and 1 base at J, with 13 bases between the two ends. The CDR3 DNA sequence: TGTGCCAGCAGGAGAAGGGCTGGGTCCTACAATGAGCAGTTCTTC. Its protein product is CASRRRAGSYNEQFF.

This clonotype was recorded a few times. The rearrangement links TRBV6-5 to TRBJ1-1; 7 bases fit TRBD1. The germline V gene has CDR1 MNHEY and CDR2 SVGAGI. The CDR3 is 13 amino acids. V was clipped by 5 bases and J by 3 bases; unmatched bases: 3. The CDR3 DNA follows: TGTGCCAGCAGTAGGGACAGTTACACTGAAGCTTTCTTT. Translating gives CASSRDSYTEAFF.

Ten or more counts support this clonotype. The chain recombines TRBV5-4 with TRBJ2-5; D may correspond to TRBD1 or TRBD2 (6 bases each). The CDR3 runs 14 residues. Between the trimmed V and J ends, which lost 1 base and 4 bases, there was a span of 11 bases. Germline assignment: CDR1 SGHNT and CDR2 YYREEE (reference sequence). The CDR3 bases are TGTGCCAGCAGCTTGAGGGGGGCACGAGAGACCCAGTACTTC. This encodes CASSLRGARETQYF.

This clonotype appeared a few times. The chain carries TRBV29-1 and TRBJ2-1; 7 nucleotides match TRBD1. Germline V gene sequence: CDR1 SQVTM, CDR2 ANQGSEA. The V and J ends lost 5 bases and 5 bases, in that order; junction bases with no gene match: 9. The CDR3 is 14 amino acids. The CDR3 DNA reads TGCAGCGTTCGAACCGGGACAGTAAACAATGAGCAGTTCTTC. Its protein product is CSVRTGTVNNEQFF.

The chain employs TRBV12-3 or TRBV12-4 and TRBJ2-2, with no clear D. V shed 3 bases and J shed 6 bases, with 11 bases lying between them. The CDR3 length is 14 residues. CDR3 loop: CASSLTEGSGELFF. DNA of the CDR3: TGTGCCAGCAGTTTGACTGAAGGGTCCGGGGAGCTGTTTTTT.

The count of this clonotype is one. The V gene is TRBV28, the J gene TRBJ1-1; 8 bases align to TRBD1. The V gene end was trimmed by 8 bases and the J gene end by 4 bases; junction bases not matched to a gene: 12. Germline CDR1 and CDR2: MDHEN and SYDVKM. The CDR3 covers 15 residues. CDR3 nucleotide sequence: TGTGCCAGCGAAACTCCGACAGGGGTGACCACTGAAGCTTTCTTT. Translating gives CASETPTGVTTEAFF.

This clonotype occurred many times. CDR3 in amino acids: CASSFSPVQATGYTF. CDR3 coding DNA: TGTGCCAGCAGTTTTTCGCCCGTCCAGGCTACCGGCTACACCTTC. The J gene is TRBJ1-2, the V gene TRBV7-9; D call uncertain. Trimming removed 6 bases from V and 8 bases from J, with 22 bases in between. The CDR3 consists of 15 residues. Germline-derived CDR1 and CDR2 are SEHNR and FQNEAQ (reference sequence). Combining the CDR3 with reference TRBV7-9 and TRBJ1-2 gives the whole variable domain DTGVSQNPRHKITKRGQNVTFRCDPISEHNRLYWYRQTLGQGPEFLTYFQNEAQLEKSRLLSDRFSAERPKGSFSTLEIQRTEQGDSAMYLCASSFSPVQATGYTFGSGTRLTVV.

This clonotype was seen many times. The V and J genes are TRBV6-2 or TRBV6-3 and TRBJ2-1; TRBD2 matches at 9 bases. V trimming: 4 bases; J trimming: 4 bases; junction bases outside the gene matches: 8. This CDR3 region has 16 residues. In germline, CDR1 is MNHEY, CDR2 SVGEGT. CDR3 protein: CASSSHLAGIYNEQFF. The DNA of the CDR3 is TGTGCCAGCAGTTCCCACCTAGCGGGGATATACAATGAGCAGTTCTTC.

This clonotype was observed at least ten times. The chain couples TRBV6-6 to TRBJ1-6; 9 bases agree with TRBD1. The CDR3 sequence is 17 residues long. Germline lookup yields CDR1 MNHNY and CDR2 SVGAGI (reference sequence). After removal of 2 bases from V and 10 bases from J, the junction contained 12 bases not matched to a gene. The CDR3 loop reads CASSYPSPGQGWSPLHF. The CDR3 bases are TGTGCCAGCAGTTACCCAAGTCCGGGACAGGGATGGTCACCCCTCCACTTT.

This clonotype was detected ten times or more. The V call is TRBV4-3, the J call TRBJ2-1, with D hard to call. V gave up 0 bases and J gave up 6 bases, with 6 bases separating them. Germline lookup yields CDR1 LGHNA and CDR2 YSLEER. The CDR3 is 13 amino acids. The CDR3 loop is CASSQELANEQFF. DNA for the CDR3: TGCGCCAGCAGCCAAGAGTTGGCCAATGAGCAGTTCTTC.

The rearrangement uses TRBV11-2 and TRBJ2-3; 7 positions agree with TRBD2. V lost 5 bases to trimming and J lost 0 bases; unmatched junction nucleotides: 8. The CDR3 spans 16 residues. The germline CDR1 and CDR2 sequences are SGHAT and FQNNGV. The CDR3 loop is CASSTYSGPSTDTQYF. CDR3 coding DNA: TGTGCCAGCAGCACCTATAGCGGGCCTAGCACAGATACGCAGTATTTT.

This clonotype appeared many times. The rearrangement joins TRBV7-9 to TRBJ2-7; 8 bases fit TRBD2. The J segment lost 0 bases and the V segment lost 8 bases, leaving 9 bases of the junction unmatched. The germline gives CDR1 SEHNR, CDR2 FQNEAQ (reference sequence). This CDR3 is built from 15 residues. CDR3 amino acids: CASGLSGSHSYEQYF. The CDR3 region has the DNA TGTGCCAGCGGCCTAAGCGGGAGCCACTCCTACGAGCAGTACTTC.

This clonotype was seen a handful of times. The chain links TRBV28 to TRBJ1-2; D perhaps matches TRBD1 (6 bases). The V and J ends lost 4 bases and 6 bases respectively, with 12 bases between them. The germline CDR1 and CDR2 sequences are MDHEN and SYDVKM. The length of the CDR3 is 13 residues. This CDR3 is CASSSDSAHGYTF. CDR3 coding DNA: TGTGCCAGCAGTTCGGACAGCGCTCATGGCTACACCTTC.

This clonotype was seen once. This CDR3 reads CASSPDYAYNEQFF. The CDR3 DNA sequence: TGTGCCAGCAGCCCGGACTATGCCTACAATGAGCAGTTCTTC. The gene calls are TRBV7-6 and TRBJ2-1; D might be TRBD2 (6 bases). Germline CDR1 and CDR2: SGHVS and FNYEAQ. The CDR3 totals 14 residues. The ends were cut back, 5 bases at V and 2 bases at J, with 10 bases in the middle.

J is TRBJ2-7 and V is TRBV10-1; D is possibly TRBD2 (7 bases). This CDR3 contains 13 residues. From germline, CDR1 is WNHNN and CDR2 SYGVQD (reference sequence). CDR3 nucleotide sequence: TGCCCACCGAGGGAGGGACACGGCTACGAGCAGTACTTC. Amino acid sequence: CPPREGHGYEQYF.

The V and J genes are TRBV28 and TRBJ2-5, with 7 bases matching TRBD2. This CDR3 spans 14 amino acids. Germline loops: CDR1 MDHEN, CDR2 SYDVKM. Trimming took 5 bases from V and 2 from J; bases not matched to a gene: 5. The CDR3: CASSGGLPQETQYF. In nucleotides, the CDR3 is TGTGCCAGCAGTGGGGGACTACCTCAAGAGACCCAGTACTTC.

The chain has TRBV28 and TRBJ2-2, with 7 bases that match TRBD2. The CDR3 is made up of 14 amino acids. Germline-derived CDR1 and CDR2 are MDHEN and SYDVKM. J gave up 1 base and V 8 bases, and 4 bases lay outside the gene matches. The CDR3 sequence: CASLLALNTGELFF. For the CDR3, the DNA is TGTGCCAGCTTACTAGCGCTGAACACCGGGGAGCTGTTTTTT.

This clonotype was detected ten times or more. The chain couples TRBV20-1 to TRBJ2-1; TRBD1 aligns across 8 bases. V lost 5 bases, J lost 9 bases, and 12 bases stayed unmatched. Germline CDR1 DFQATT, CDR2 SNEGSKA (reference sequence). CDR3 size: 14 residues. The CDR3 DNA follows: TGCAGTGCTCCAGATCCGGGACAGGCTACTGAGCAGTTCTTC. Translated: CSAPDPGQATEQFF.

There are many counts of this clonotype. The chain carries TRBV18 and TRBJ1-2; a weak D match, TRBD1 (6 bases). Germline CDR1 reads KGHSH; CDR2 reads LQKENI. V lost 5 bases to trimming and J lost 3 bases, with 22 bases between them. The CDR3 totals 17 residues. The chain's CDR3 is CASSDSSRGGIYYGYTF. CDR3 DNA: TGTGCCAGCTCAGACTCTAGCAGGGGAGGAATCTACTATGGCTACACCTTC.

The sample holds many counts of this clonotype. This sequence joins TRBV5-4 and TRBJ2-7, with D perhaps TRBD1 (5 bases). The CDR3 covers 13 residues. The V end lost 3 bases, the J end lost 2 bases, and 9 bases lay between the germline ends. From germline, CDR1 is SGHNT and CDR2 YYREEE (reference sequence). The CDR3 bases are TGTGCCAGCAGCTCCGCGACAGCCTACGAGCAGTACTTC. It yields the protein CASSSATAYEQYF.

A few counts support this clonotype. This rearrangement joins TRBV20-1 to TRBJ2-7, with 11 bases fitting TRBD2. From germline, CDR1 is DFQATT and CDR2 SNEGSKA (reference sequence). After removal of 3 bases from V and 2 bases from J, the junction contained 3 bases not matched to a gene. CDR3 length: 14 amino acids. The CDR3 coding sequence is TGCAGTGCTAGTGGGACTAGCGGCGCCTACGAGCAGTACTTC. As protein: CSASGTSGAYEQYF.

This clonotype occurred a few times. The V call is TRBV27, the J call TRBJ2-5; perhaps TRBD2 as D (5 bases). V was cut by 4 bases and J by 8 bases, with 14 bases left in between. Germline V gives CDR1 MNHEY, CDR2 SMNVEV (reference sequence). This CDR3 has 13 amino acids. The CDR3 sequence is CASSSEAGTTQYF. The CDR3, as DNA: TGTGCCAGCAGTTCTGAGGCGGGTACAACCCAGTACTTC.